This T cell receptor beta chain was captured in a study of blood T cell repertoires in COVID-19. On the study more broadly: Material from acute and convalescent COVID-19 was sourced from the United States, Italy and Spain. T cells, B-cell-depleted T cells, or PBMCs supplied cDNA or gDNA.

The germline V gene has CDR1 SGHRS and CDR2 YFSETQ. V lost 0 bases and J lost 0, with 34 bases in between. The length of the CDR3 is 23 residues. Original data processing: Nucleated cell counts were estimated from reference gene primer amplification. Sequencing used immunoSEQ multiplex PCR; TCRdb keeps in-frame clones, though not all of them. D and trimming were read from the DNA, whereas the V and J calls and clone size are those reported in that table. The repertoire consists of about 480,000 clones, with approximately 88% occurring once and the leading ten covering less than 2%. V usage is TRBV5-1 and J usage is TRBJ2-7; a possible D gene is TRBD1 (9 bases). The sample was PBMCs or T cells enriched from blood (not recorded which). This sequence originates from a woman in her thirties or forties who had recovered from COVID-19. The CDR3 DNA follows: TGCGCCAGCAGCTTGGGGCGGGGAACGACAGGGGGACGAACTGGGACTAGCTCCTACGAGCAGTACTTC. Protein product: CASSLGRGTTGGRTGTSSYEQYF.